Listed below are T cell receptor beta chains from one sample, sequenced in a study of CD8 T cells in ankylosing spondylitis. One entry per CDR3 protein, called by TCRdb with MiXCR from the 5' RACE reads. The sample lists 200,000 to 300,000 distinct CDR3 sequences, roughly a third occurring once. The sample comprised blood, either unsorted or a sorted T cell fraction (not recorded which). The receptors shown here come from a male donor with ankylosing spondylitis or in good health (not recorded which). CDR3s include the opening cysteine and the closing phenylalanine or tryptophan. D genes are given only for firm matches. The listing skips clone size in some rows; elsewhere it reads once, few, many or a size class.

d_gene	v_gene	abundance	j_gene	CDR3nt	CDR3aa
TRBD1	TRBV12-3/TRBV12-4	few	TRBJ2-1	TGTGCCAGCAGTTACAGGGGCTCCGGCTCCTACAATGAGCAGTTCTTC	CASSYRGSGSYNEQFF
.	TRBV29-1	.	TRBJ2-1	TGCAGCGTTGAGACTGACTATGTGGAAGTCGGTGAGCAGTTCTTC	CSVETDYVEVGEQFF
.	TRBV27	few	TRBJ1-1	TGTGCCAGCAGTCGAAAAGGAACTGAAGCTTTCTTT	CASSRKGTEAFF
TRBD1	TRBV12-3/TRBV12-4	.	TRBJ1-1	TGTGCCAGCAGTTTGGGACAGGGGCAAACGCGATCGCAAGCTTTCTTT	CASSLGQGQTRSQAFF
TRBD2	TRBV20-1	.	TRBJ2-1	TGCAGTGCCTTAGCGGGGTTCGATGAGCAGTTCTTC	CSALAGFDEQFF
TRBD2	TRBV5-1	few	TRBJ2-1	TGCGCCAGCAGCTTAAGCGGGGATCCCTACAATGAGCAGTTCTTC	CASSLSGDPYNEQFF
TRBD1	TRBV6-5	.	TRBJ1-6	TGTGCCAGCAGTTACTCGGGACAGCCTTCACCCCTCCACTTT	CASSYSGQPSPLHF
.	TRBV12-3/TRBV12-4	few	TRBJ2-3	TGTGCCTCGCAGGAGGGAAGGCCAGATACGCAGTATTTT	CASQEGRPDTQYF
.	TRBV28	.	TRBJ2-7	TGTGCCAGCAGTTTAGGTGACACCTTGGTAGGCGCCTACGAGCAGTACTTC	CASSLGDTLVGAYEQYF
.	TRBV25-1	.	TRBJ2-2	TGTGCCAGCAGTGAATCAATAGGGGCTAGAACCGGGGAGCTGTTTTTT	CASSESIGARTGELFF
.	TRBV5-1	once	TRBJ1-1	TGCGCCAGCAACCCCGGTGGGGTGAATATGAACACTGAAGCTTTCTTT	CASNPGGVNMNTEAFF
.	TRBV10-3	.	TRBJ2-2	TGTGCCATCAGTGAGAGGCAGGGACATAACACCGGGGAGCTGTTTTTT	CAISERQGHNTGELFF
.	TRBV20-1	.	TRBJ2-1	TGCAGTGCTAGCCGACTAGGAGGAAATGAGCAGTTCTTC	CSASRLGGNEQFF
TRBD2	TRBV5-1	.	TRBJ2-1	TGCGCCAGCAGGACTAGCCGGTCGAATGAGCAGTTCTTC	CASRTSRSNEQFF
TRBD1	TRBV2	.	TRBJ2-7	TGTGCCAGCAGTGGGGACAGGGCCCTCTCCTACGAGCAGTACTTC	CASSGDRALSYEQYF
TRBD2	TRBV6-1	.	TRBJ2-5	TGTGCCAGCAGTCCAGCCGGTATAGCGGGGGGAAACCAAGAGACCCAGTACTTC	CASSPAGIAGGNQETQYF
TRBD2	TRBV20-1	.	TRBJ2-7	TGCAGTGCTGACATCGGGACTAGCGGGGGGACACTGTACGAGCAGTACTTC	CSADIGTSGGTLYEQYF
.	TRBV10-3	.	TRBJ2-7	TGTGCCAGCGCCAGGGATTACGAGCAGTACTTC	CASARDYEQYF
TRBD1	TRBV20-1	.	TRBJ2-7	TGCAGTGCTAGAGAACAGGGGAGTACCTACGAGCAGTACTTC	CSAREQGSTYEQYF
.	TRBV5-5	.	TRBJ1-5	TGTGCCAGCACCATAGACCCCGTGACAGCAATCAGCCATCAGCCCCAGCATTTT	CASTIDPVTAISHQPQHF
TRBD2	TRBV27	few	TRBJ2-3	TGTGCCAGCAGCGAAAGACTAGCTAGCACAGATACGCAGTATTTT	CASSERLASTDTQYF
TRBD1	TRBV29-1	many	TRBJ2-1	TGCAGCGTTGAAGAGGGCCCAGGGGGCTATGAGCAGTTCTTC	CSVEEGPGGYEQFF
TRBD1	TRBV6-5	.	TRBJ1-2	TGTGCCAGCAGTTCGGGACAGGGGGTTGGCTACACCTTC	CASSSGQGVGYTF
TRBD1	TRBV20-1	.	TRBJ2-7	TGCAGTGTGGGGGCAGGGGGTTCCTACGAGCAGTACTTC	CSVGAGGSYEQYF
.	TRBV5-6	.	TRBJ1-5	TGTGCCAGCAGCCCCGACGGGATTTATAGCAATCAGCCCCAGCATTTT	CASSPDGIYSNQPQHF
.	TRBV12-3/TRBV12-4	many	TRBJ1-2	TGTGCCAGCAGTTTGTGGGAAAGGGCCAACGGCTACACCTTC	CASSLWERANGYTF
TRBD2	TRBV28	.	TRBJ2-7	TGTGCCAGCAGGGGAAGCGGGGTGCGTTACGAGCAGTACTTC	CASRGSGVRYEQYF
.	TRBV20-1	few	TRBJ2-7	TGCAGTGCCAGGGGGGTTTCTGGAGAATTACGAGAGCAGTACTTC	CSARGVSGELREQYF
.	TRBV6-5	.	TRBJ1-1	TGTGCCAGCAGTTATTTGGAGAACACTGAAGCTTTCTTT	CASSYLENTEAFF
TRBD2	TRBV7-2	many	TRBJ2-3	TGTGCCAGCAGCGCGTATCGGGGGGGGGCAGATACGCAGTATTTT	CASSAYRGGADTQYF
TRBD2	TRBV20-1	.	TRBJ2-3	TGCAGTGCTAGAGATCTAGCGGGGGCCGGAACAGATACGCAGTATTTT	CSARDLAGAGTDTQYF
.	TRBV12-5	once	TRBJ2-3	TGTGCTAGTGGACCCGGGAGCACAGATACGCAGTATTTT	CASGPGSTDTQYF
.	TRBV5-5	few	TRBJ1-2	TGTGCCAGCAGCTTGGACGGGTTGACTAACTATGGCTACACCTTC	CASSLDGLTNYGYTF
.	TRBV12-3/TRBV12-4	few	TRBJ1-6	TGTGCCAGCAGTTTCGAAACAGGGATTAATTCACCCCTCCACTTT	CASSFETGINSPLHF
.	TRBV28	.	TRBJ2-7	TGTGCCAGCAGCCTAGGGTGGTACGAGCAGTACTTC	CASSLGWYEQYF
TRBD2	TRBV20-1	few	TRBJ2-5	TGCAGTGTTACGGGAGGCCCCCAAGAGACCCAGTACTTC	CSVTGGPQETQYF
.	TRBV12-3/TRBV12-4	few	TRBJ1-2	TGTGCCAGCAGTTTGAACGCCCGTGGCTACACCTTC	CASSLNARGYTF
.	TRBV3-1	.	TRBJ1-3	TGTGCCAGCAGCCAGGCCGGGGGCAGTGGAAACACCATATATTTT	CASSQAGGSGNTIYF
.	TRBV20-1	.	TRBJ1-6	TGCAGTGCTAGATCCGGGAGTTTGTATAATTCACCCCTCCACTTT	CSARSGSLYNSPLHF
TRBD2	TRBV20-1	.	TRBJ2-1	TGCAGTGCTAGAGAAATGGGACTACCGGTTTCCTACAATGAGCAGTTCTTC	CSAREMGLPVSYNEQFF
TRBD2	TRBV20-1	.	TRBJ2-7	TGCAGTGCTAGAATTATCACTAGCGGGGGGGCCTACGAGCAGTACTTC	CSARIITSGGAYEQYF
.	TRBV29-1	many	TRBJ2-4	TGCAGCGTTGAAACGCAGTCCATTCAGTACTTC	CSVETQSIQYF
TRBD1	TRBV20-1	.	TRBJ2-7	TGCAGTGCTAGAGCACCGGGACAGACCTACGAGCAGTACTTC	CSARAPGQTYEQYF
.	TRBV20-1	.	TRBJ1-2	TGCAGTGCTAGAGAATCGGGGGGGAGCTATGGCTACACCTTC	CSARESGGSYGYTF
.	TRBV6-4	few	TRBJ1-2	TGTGCCAGCAGTCCGACATTTGCTAGGGATGGCTACACCTTC	CASSPTFARDGYTF
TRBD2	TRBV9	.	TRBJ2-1	TGTGCCAGCAGCGTCCGGGGGGGCCGCGAGGATGAGCAGTTCTTC	CASSVRGGREDEQFF
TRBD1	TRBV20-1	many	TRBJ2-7	TGCAGTGCTAGAGAGGGACAGGGTATTTACGAGCAGTACTTC	CSAREGQGIYEQYF
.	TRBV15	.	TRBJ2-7	TGTGCCACCAGCAGATGGGTGACAGGGTCAAGGGGCTACGCGGGACAAGACGAGCAGTACTTC	CATSRWVTGSRGYAGQDEQYF
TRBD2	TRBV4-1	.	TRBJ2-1	TGCGCCAGCAGGCGACTAGCGGGGTACAATGAGCAGTTCTTC	CASRRLAGYNEQFF
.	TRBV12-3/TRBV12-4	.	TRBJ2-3	TGTGCCAGCAGTTTAGGTCCGAGAGTAGAGGCGCAGTATTTT	CASSLGPRVEAQYF